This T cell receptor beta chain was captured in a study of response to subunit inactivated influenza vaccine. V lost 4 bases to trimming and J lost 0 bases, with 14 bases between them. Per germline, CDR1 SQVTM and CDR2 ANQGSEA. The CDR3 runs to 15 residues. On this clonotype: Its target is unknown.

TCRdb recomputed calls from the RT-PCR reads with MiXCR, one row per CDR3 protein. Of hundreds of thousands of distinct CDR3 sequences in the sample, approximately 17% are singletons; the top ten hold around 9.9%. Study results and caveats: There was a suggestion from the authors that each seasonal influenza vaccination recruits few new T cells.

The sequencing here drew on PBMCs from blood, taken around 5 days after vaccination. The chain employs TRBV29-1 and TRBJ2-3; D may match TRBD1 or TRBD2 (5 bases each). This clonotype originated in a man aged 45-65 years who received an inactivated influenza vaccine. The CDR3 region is CSVATGTASTDTQYF. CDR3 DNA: TGCAGCGTTGCTACCGGGACCGCTAGCACAGATACGCAGTATTTT.